Below, 18 T cell receptor beta chains from the same sample are listed, as sequenced in a study of brain T cells in children with intractable seizures. Here immunoSEQ multiplex PCR was the method, and the copy in TCRdb shows in-frame clones only, minus some. The sample includes under 400,000 clones, roughly 92% seen only once; the top ten take 5.7%. Specified time point: blood from clinic visit 5 months post-surgery; TSC patient then seizure free. Here the sequenced sample was peripheral blood, taken 4 to 5 months after surgery. These receptors were collected from a boy younger than two with tuberous sclerosis and intractable seizures.

The rearrangement links TRBV7-2 to TRBJ2-7; D unresolved. V was trimmed by 1 base and J by 2 bases, leaving 6 bases between them. The length of the CDR3 is 13 residues. CDR1 and CDR2 (germline): SGHTA, FQGNSA. The CDR3: CASSLGRPYEQYF. The CDR3, as DNA: TGTGCCAGCAGCTTAGGCCGGCCCTACGAGCAGTACTTC.

This chain links TRBV4-1 with TRBJ2-3; 10 bases line up with TRBD2. CDR1 MGHRA and CDR2 YSYEKL come from the germline V gene. Unmatched junction bases numbered 8, after V lost 2 bases and J lost 6 bases. The CDR3 runs 16 residues. The CDR3 DNA reads as TGCGCCAGCAGCCAAAACCCTAGCGGGGGTTCGGATACGCAGTATTTT. It translates to CASSQNPSGGSDTQYF.

This clone occurred a few times. This chain joins TRBV19 and TRBJ1-2; 9 nucleotides line up with TRBD1. Germline CDR1 reads LNHDA; CDR2 reads SQIVND (reference sequence). The CDR3 length is 13 residues. V lost 5 bases to trimming and J lost 8 bases; unmatched junction nucleotides: 6. The CDR3 DNA follows: TGTGCCAGTAGTTCGGACAGGGGTGGCGGCTACACCTTC. Protein product: CASSSDRGGGYTF.

This sequence joins TRBV27 and TRBJ1-1; perhaps TRBD1 as D (5 bases). The CDR3 extends over 14 amino acids. The germline CDR1 and CDR2 sequences are MNHEY and SMNVEV (reference sequence). V dropped 4 bases and J dropped 5 bases, with 14 bases sitting between them. The CDR3 bases are TGTGCCAGCAGTTCTACCGGGACCCATACTGAAGCTTTCTTT. This sequence encodes CASSSTGTHTEAFF.

The chain couples TRBV30 to TRBJ1-2; D gene unclear. CDR1 is GTSNPN and CDR2 is SVGIG in the germline V gene (reference sequence). The CDR3 spans 11 residues. The V end was cut by 4 bases, the J end by 7 bases, with 10 bases between. The CDR3 DNA is TGTGCCTGGAATGATGGACTTGGCTACACCTTC. This codes for CAWNDGLGYTF.

The genes are TRBV11-2 and TRBJ1-1, with D hard to call. V was pared by 5 bases and J by 3 bases, with 13 bases between. CDR1 is SGHAT, CDR2 FQNNGV, per germline. The CDR3 sequence is 14 residues long. The CDR3 DNA sequence: TGTGCCAGCAGCCCGGACGCGGTTGACACTGAAGCTTTCTTT. Encoded protein: CASSPDAVDTEAFF.

The chain couples TRBV10-3 to TRBJ2-1; 9 bases line up with TRBD2. In germline, CDR1 is ENHRY, CDR2 SYGVKD. The trim removed 8 bases at V and 4 bases at J, leaving 3 bases unmatched. CDR3 size: 13 residues. For the CDR3, the DNA is TGTGCCATCCGTAGCGGGGGATACAATGAGCAGTTCTTC. This gives the protein CAIRSGGYNEQFF.

The CDR3 sequence: CASSQVIVQGVDEQYF. CDR3 coding DNA: TGTGCCAGCAGCCAAGTGATAGTGCAGGGCGTGGACGAGCAGTACTTC. The chain uses TRBV4-2 and TRBJ2-7; D may be TRBD1 (5 bases). The V end lost 1 base, the J end lost 5 bases, and 18 bases lay between the germline ends. CDR3 length equals 16 residues. Germline V gene data show CDR1 as LGHNA and CDR2 as YNFKEQ.

The CDR3 DNA reads as TGTGCCAGCAGGCCTCAAAGCTACGTCGGTTCCCCCACAGATACGCAGTATTTT. Translation: CASRPQSYVGSPTDTQYF. The J gene is TRBJ2-3, the V gene TRBV4-2; D is ambiguous. The V end lost 6 bases, the J end lost 2 bases, and 24 bases lay between the germline ends. The CDR3 spans 18 residues. Germline V gives CDR1 LGHNA, CDR2 YNFKEQ.

This clone was observed a few times. The chain joins TRBV4-1 to TRBJ2-1; 12 bases agree with TRBD2. Trimming took 4 bases from V and 10 from J; bases not matched to a gene: 5. The V gene's germline CDR1 is MGHRA and CDR2 YSYEKL. This CDR3 contains 14 residues. CDR3: CASSLTGTSGEQFF. The CDR3 bases are TGCGCCAGCAGCCTTACCGGGACTAGCGGGGAGCAGTTCTTC.

The J gene is TRBJ1-4, the V gene TRBV2; TRBD1 aligns across 7 bases. The germline V gene has CDR1 SNHLY and CDR2 FYNNEI. The CDR3 extends over 14 amino acids. Trimming cost V 7 bases and J 0 bases; bases outside gene matches: 2. CDR3 sequence (DNA): TGTGCCAGCAACCAGGGGGCAACTAATGAAAAACTGTTTTTT. Protein sequence: CASNQGATNEKLFF.

The chain is built from TRBV2 and TRBJ2-2; 7 bases align to TRBD2. CDR3 length equals 16 residues. Germline V gene lookup returns CDR1 SNHLY and CDR2 FYNNEI. J was trimmed by 7 bases and V by 2 bases; bases with no gene match: 10. The CDR3 is CASSEWGGPPNGELFF. CDR3 sequence (DNA): TGTGCCAGCAGTGAATGGGGGGGTCCGCCGAACGGGGAGCTGTTTTTT.

This chain uses TRBV7-2 with TRBJ2-3; D is ambiguous. CDR3 length: 13 residues. The germline V gene has CDR1 SGHTA and CDR2 FQGNSA. V shed 5 bases and J shed 3 bases, with 9 bases lying between them. CDR3 loop: CASSVTWTDTQYF. The CDR3 region has the DNA TGTGCCAGCAGCGTGACTTGGACAGATACGCAGTATTTT.

The chain employs TRBV2 and TRBJ2-7; D might be TRBD2 (6 bases). Trimming removed 6 bases from V and 2 bases from J, with 11 bases in between. CDR3 size: 13 residues. In germline, CDR1 is SNHLY, CDR2 FYNNEI. The CDR3 DNA is TGTGCCAGCAGCTTGGGACTTCCCTACGAGCAGTACTTC. It codes for CASSLGLPYEQYF.

The chain has TRBV7-2 and TRBJ2-1; 11 nucleotides line up with TRBD2. The V segment lost 3 bases and the J segment 6 bases; nucleotides outside the gene matches: 4. The CDR3 has 15 residues. The germline CDR1 and CDR2 sequences are SGHTA and FQGNSA. The CDR3 coding sequence is TGTGCCAGCAGCTTGACTAGCGGGACGAGCAATGAGCAGTTCTTC. Translation gives CASSLTSGTSNEQFF. The entire variable domain, with the rest obtained from reference TRBV7-2 and TRBJ2-1, is as follows: GAGVSQSPSNKVTEKGKDVELRCDPISGHTALYWYRQSLGQGLEFLIYFQGNSAPDKSGLPSDRFSAERTGGSVSTLTIQRTQQEDSAVYLCASSLTSGTSNEQFFGPGTRLTVL.

This sequence joins TRBV11-2 and TRBJ1-1, with TRBD1 matching over 8 bases. The V segment lost 6 bases and the J segment 10 bases; nucleotides outside the gene matches: 4. This CDR3 has 11 amino acids. CDR1 is SGHAT, CDR2 FQNNGV, per germline. The CDR3 loop is CASSPGGAAFF. CDR3 coding DNA: TGTGCCAGCAGTCCAGGGGGCGCAGCTTTCTTT.

The chain couples TRBV5-6 to TRBJ2-7, with 8 nucleotides matching TRBD1. The J segment lost 3 bases and the V segment lost 1 base, leaving 6 bases of the junction unmatched. This CDR3 contains 15 residues. The germline gives CDR1 SGHDT, CDR2 YYEEEE. CDR3 amino acids: CASSLRDRTHYEQYF. The CDR3 nucleotides read TGTGCCAGCAGCTTGAGGGACAGGACTCACTACGAGCAGTACTTC.

The gene calls are TRBV11-2 and TRBJ2-7; D is unresolved. The CDR3 has 13 amino acids. Germline CDR1 and CDR2: SGHAT and FQNNGV. V shed 5 bases and J shed 2 bases, with 10 bases lying between them. The CDR3 here is CASSPRPAYEQYF. The CDR3 coding sequence is TGTGCCAGCAGCCCGAGGCCCGCCTACGAGCAGTACTTC.